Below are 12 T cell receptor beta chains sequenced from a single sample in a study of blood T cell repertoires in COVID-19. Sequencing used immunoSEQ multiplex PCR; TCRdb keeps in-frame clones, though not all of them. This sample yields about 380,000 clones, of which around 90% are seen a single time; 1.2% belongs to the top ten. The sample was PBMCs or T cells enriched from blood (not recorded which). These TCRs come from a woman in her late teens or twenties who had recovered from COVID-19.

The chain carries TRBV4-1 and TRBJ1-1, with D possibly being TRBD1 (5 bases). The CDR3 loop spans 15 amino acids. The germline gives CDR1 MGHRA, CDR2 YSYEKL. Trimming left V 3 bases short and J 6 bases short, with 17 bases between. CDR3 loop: CASSHKGVGIAEAFF. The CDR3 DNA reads TGCGCCAGCAGCCACAAAGGGGTTGGGATCGCTGAAGCTTTCTTT.

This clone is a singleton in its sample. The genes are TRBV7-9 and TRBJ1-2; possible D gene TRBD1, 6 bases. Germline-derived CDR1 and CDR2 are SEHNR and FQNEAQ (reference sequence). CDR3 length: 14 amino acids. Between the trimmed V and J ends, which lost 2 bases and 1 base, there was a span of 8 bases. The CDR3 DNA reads TGTGCCAGCAGCTTATCAGGGGTTAACTATGGCTACACCTTC. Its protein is CASSLSGVNYGYTF.

DNA of the CDR3: TGTGCCAGCAGGGACGGACAGGCAACTAATGAAAAACTGTTTTTT. Translated, it gives CASRDGQATNEKLFF. The genes are TRBV6-5 and TRBJ1-4; TRBD1 matches 7 bases. The CDR3 is 15 residues long. After removal of 6 bases from V and 0 bases from J, the junction contained 4 bases not matched to a gene. The germline CDR1 and CDR2 sequences are MNHEY and SVGAGI.

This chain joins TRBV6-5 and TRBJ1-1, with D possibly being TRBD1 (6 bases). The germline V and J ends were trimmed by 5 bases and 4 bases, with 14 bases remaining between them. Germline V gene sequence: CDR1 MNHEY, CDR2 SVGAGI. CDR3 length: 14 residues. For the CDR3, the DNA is TGTGCCAGCAGTCTGGGGGCCCGGGGCACTGAAGCTTTCTTT. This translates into CASSLGARGTEAFF.

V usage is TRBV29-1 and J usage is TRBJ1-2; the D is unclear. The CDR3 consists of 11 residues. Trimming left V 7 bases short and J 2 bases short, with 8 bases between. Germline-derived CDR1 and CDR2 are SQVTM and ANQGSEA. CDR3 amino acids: CSAVQNYGYTF. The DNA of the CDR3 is TGCAGCGCGGTACAGAACTATGGCTACACCTTC.

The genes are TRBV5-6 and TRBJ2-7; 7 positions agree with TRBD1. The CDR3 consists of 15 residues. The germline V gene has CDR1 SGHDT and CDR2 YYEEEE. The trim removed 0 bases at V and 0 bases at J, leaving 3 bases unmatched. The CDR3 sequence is CASSLEQGSSYEQYF. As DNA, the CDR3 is TGTGCCAGCAGCTTGGAACAGGGGAGCTCCTACGAGCAGTACTTC.

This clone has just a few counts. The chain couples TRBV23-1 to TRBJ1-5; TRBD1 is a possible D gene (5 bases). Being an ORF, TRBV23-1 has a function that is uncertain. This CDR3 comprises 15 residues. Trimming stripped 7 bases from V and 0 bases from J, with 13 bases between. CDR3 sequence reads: CASKGRGPSNQPQHF. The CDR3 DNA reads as TGCGCCAGCAAAGGAAGGGGTCCTAGCAATCAGCCCCAGCATTTT.

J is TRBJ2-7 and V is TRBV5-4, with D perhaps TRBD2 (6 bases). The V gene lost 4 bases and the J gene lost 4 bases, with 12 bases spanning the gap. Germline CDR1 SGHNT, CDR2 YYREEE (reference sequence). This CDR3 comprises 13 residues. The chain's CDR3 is CASSPWGEYEQYF. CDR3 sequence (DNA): TGTGCCAGCAGCCCCTGGGGGGAATACGAGCAGTACTTC.

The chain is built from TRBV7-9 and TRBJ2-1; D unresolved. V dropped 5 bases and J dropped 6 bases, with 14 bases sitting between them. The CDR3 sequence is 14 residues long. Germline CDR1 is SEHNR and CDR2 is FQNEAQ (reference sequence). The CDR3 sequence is CASSHAENGNEQFF. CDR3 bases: TGTGCCAGCAGCCACGCGGAGAACGGCAATGAGCAGTTCTTC.

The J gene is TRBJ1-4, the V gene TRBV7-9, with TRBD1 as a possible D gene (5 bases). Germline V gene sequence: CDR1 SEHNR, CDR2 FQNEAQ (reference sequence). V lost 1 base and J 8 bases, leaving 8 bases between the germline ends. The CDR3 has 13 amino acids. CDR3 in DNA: TGTGCCAGCAGCTTAGTCAGGGAAGAAAAACTGTTTTTT. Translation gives CASSLVREEKLFF.

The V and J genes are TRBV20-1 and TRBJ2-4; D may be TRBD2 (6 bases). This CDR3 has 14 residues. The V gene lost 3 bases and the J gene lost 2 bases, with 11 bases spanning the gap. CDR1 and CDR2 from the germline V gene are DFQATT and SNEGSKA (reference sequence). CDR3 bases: TGCAGTGCTAGTGCCCGGGGGACCAAAAACATTCAGTACTTC. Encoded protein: CSASARGTKNIQYF.

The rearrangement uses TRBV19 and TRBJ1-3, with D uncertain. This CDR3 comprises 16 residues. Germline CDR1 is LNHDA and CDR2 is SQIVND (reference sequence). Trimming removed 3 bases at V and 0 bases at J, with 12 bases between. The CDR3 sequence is CASSIYGDFSGNTIYF. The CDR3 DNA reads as TGTGCCAGTAGTATCTACGGCGACTTCTCTGGAAACACCATATATTTT.